This T cell receptor (beta chain) appears in the sequencing data of a study of blood T cells in healthy people across ages. Sample-barcoded 5' priming and a J-beta primer mix drove a second PCR of roughly 7 to 11 cycles. Every cDNA molecule carried a tag from a template-switch adaptor bearing 12 random nucleotides. MiXCR, applied by TCRdb to the 5' RACE reads, yields one record per CDR3 protein. Of about 600,000 distinct CDR3 sequences listed, around 50% are singletons. Germline lookup yields CDR1 SQVTM and CDR2 ANQGSEA. The CDR3 contains 20 residues. V was cut by 8 bases and J by 0 bases, with 32 bases left in between. The authors drew around 9.3 milliliters of peripheral blood from each donor. Total RNA, at least 5 micrograms per sample, came from PBMCs.

The rearrangement joins TRBV29-1 to TRBJ1-3; D remains ambiguous. Sequencing input: blood. The receptor comes from a man older than 75 in good health. The CDR3 reads CSPSPAPGVSHPISGNTIYF. As DNA, the CDR3 is TGCAGCCCCTCCCCGGCACCCGGGGTTTCCCACCCCATCTCTGGAAACACCATATATTTT.